These 32 T cell receptor beta chains were all obtained from the same sample, sequenced in a study of blood T cell repertoires in COVID-19. Some clones are missing from TCRdb's copy, which holds only in-frame ones; the method was immunoSEQ multiplex PCR. The table shows roughly 160,000 clones, with roughly 84% occurring only once. The sequenced material came from peripheral blood. All receptors come from a man younger than 35 with active or convalescent COVID-19.

The V gene is TRBV27, the J gene TRBJ1-5; D possibly corresponds to TRBD1 (5 bases). The CDR3 consists of 15 residues. Germline assignment: CDR1 MNHEY and CDR2 SMNVEV (reference sequence). Trimming cost V 0 bases and J 3 bases, with 9 bases left between them. The DNA of the CDR3 is TGTGCCAGCAGTTTATCGGGGGGAAACAATCAGCCCCAGCATTTT. Encoded protein: CASSLSGGNNQPQHF.

V gene TRBV27 combines with J gene TRBJ2-7; TRBD2 aligns across 8 bases. Trimming cost V 5 bases and J 3 bases; bases outside gene matches: 6. Per the germline V gene, CDR1 is MNHEY and CDR2 is SMNVEV (reference sequence). The CDR3 runs 14 residues. CDR3 amino acids: CASSTGLGIYEQYF. The CDR3 bases are TGTGCCAGCAGTACGGGACTAGGGATCTACGAGCAGTACTTC.

This rearrangement joins TRBV5-1 to TRBJ2-5, with a tentative D call TRBD2 (7 bases). The V gene lost 6 bases and the J gene lost 5 bases, with 23 bases spanning the gap. CDR1 and CDR2 from the germline V gene are SGHRS and YFSETQ. There are 16 residues in the CDR3. CDR3 amino acids: CASNFGRGALGETQYF. CDR3 sequence (DNA): TGCGCCAGCAATTTTGGACGGGGGGCTCTAGGGGAGACCCAGTACTTC.

The rearrangement links TRBV27 to TRBJ2-7; the match to TRBD1 covers 10 bases. The J segment lost 3 bases and the V segment lost 6 bases, leaving 5 bases of the junction unmatched. This CDR3 comprises 14 residues. CDR1 and CDR2 from the germline V gene are MNHEY and SMNVEV (reference sequence). CDR3 coding DNA: TGTGCCAGCAGCAAGGGACAGGGGATCTACGAGCAGTACTTC. Translation: CASSKGQGIYEQYF.

The rearrangement links TRBV11-2 to TRBJ2-7; 12 bases match TRBD2. The CDR3 runs to 15 residues. V lost 4 bases and J lost 4; bases outside the gene matches: 5. The germline CDR1 and CDR2 sequences are SGHAT and FQNNGV. The CDR3 reads CASSSWTSGKYEQYF. The CDR3 DNA follows: TGTGCCAGCAGCTCCTGGACTAGCGGGAAGTACGAGCAGTACTTC.

V gene TRBV9 combines with J gene TRBJ2-1; TRBD2 aligns across 13 bases. J was trimmed by 0 bases and V by 4 bases; bases with no gene match: 16. Germline V lookup: CDR1 SGDLS, CDR2 YYNGEE. CDR3 length: 21 residues. DNA for the CDR3: TGTGCCAGCAGCAGTTCAAGGAGGACTAGCGGGGGTGAATACTCCTACAATGAGCAGTTCTTC. Amino acid sequence: CASSSSRRTSGGEYSYNEQFF.

The rearrangement uses TRBV3-1 (or the pseudogene TRBV3-2) and TRBJ2-1, with D perhaps TRBD1 (6 bases). The CDR3 is 17 amino acids. The germline CDR1 and CDR2 sequences are LGHDT and YNNKEL (reference sequence). Trimming pared 0 bases from V and 1 base from J, leaving 13 bases between. The chain's CDR3 is CASSQDGTCESYNEQFF. The CDR3 nucleotides read TGTGCCAGCAGCCAAGATGGGACATGTGAGTCCTACAATGAGCAGTTCTTC.

The chain employs TRBV2 and TRBJ2-7; D is perhaps TRBD2 (5 bases). This CDR3 is built from 12 residues. Deletions cut 6 bases from V and 6 bases from J, with 12 bases between. Germline CDR1 reads SNHLY; CDR2 reads FYNNEI. The CDR3 DNA is TGTGCCAGCAGCTATGGACTGAGCGAGCAGTACTTC. The encoded protein is CASSYGLSEQYF.

The genes are TRBV6-5 and TRBJ2-7; 7 nucleotides align to TRBD1. V trimming: 10 bases; J trimming: 2 bases; junction bases outside the gene matches: 5. The germline CDR1 and CDR2 sequences are MNHEY and SVGAGI. The CDR3 spans 12 residues. The CDR3 nucleotides are TGTGCCACTGGGGACAGTACCTACGAGCAGTACTTC. This sequence encodes CATGDSTYEQYF.

This chain joins TRBV28 and TRBJ2-1; perhaps TRBD2 as D (5 bases). V lost 2 bases and J lost 0, with 8 bases in between. Germline V gene lookup returns CDR1 MDHEN and CDR2 SYDVKM. This CDR3 has 15 amino acids. As DNA, the CDR3 is TGTGCCAGCAGTTTACGTGGGAGCTCCTACAATGAGCAGTTCTTC. It yields the protein CASSLRGSSYNEQFF.

V usage is TRBV19 and J usage is TRBJ1-5; TRBD1 agrees at 8 bases. The CDR3 loop spans 13 amino acids. With V trimmed by 7 bases and J by 2 bases, 1 base remained unmatched. Germline CDR1 reads LNHDA; CDR2 reads SQIVND (reference sequence). Written as DNA, the CDR3 is TGTGCCAGTACAGGGGGCGGCAATCAGCCCCAGCATTTT. Translated: CASTGGGNQPQHF.

This clone was observed a single time. The chain employs TRBV6-4 and TRBJ2-1, with 7 positions matching TRBD2. This CDR3 is 16 amino acids long. Germline CDR1 and CDR2: MRHNA and SNTAGT. J gave up 1 base and V 6 bases, and 9 bases lay outside the gene matches. The CDR3 spells CASSSRGGGSYNEQFF. The CDR3 coding sequence is TGTGCCAGCAGCTCAAGGGGCGGGGGTTCCTACAATGAGCAGTTCTTC.

The chain couples TRBV6-1 to TRBJ2-7; TRBD1 matches 9 bases. V dropped 6 bases and J dropped 1; count of bases not matched to a gene: 13. The CDR3 extends over 17 amino acids. Germline V gene data show CDR1 as MNHNS and CDR2 as SASEGT. The CDR3: CASRERAGTGMSYEQYF. CDR3 nucleotides: TGTGCCAGCAGAGAACGAGCCGGGACAGGGATGTCCTACGAGCAGTACTTC.

The chain couples TRBV6-5 to TRBJ2-1, with TRBD2 matching over 12 bases. Trimming at V came to 6 bases and at J to 9 bases, leaving 9 bases not matched to a gene. This CDR3 region has 15 residues. The germline CDR1 and CDR2 sequences are MNHEY and SVGAGI. CDR3 sequence reads: CASRQTSGRWGEQFF. The CDR3 nucleotides are TGTGCCAGCAGACAAACTAGCGGGAGGTGGGGTGAGCAGTTCTTC.

The J gene is TRBJ2-6, the V gene TRBV5-6; the D gene is possibly TRBD2 (6 bases). This CDR3 is 16 amino acids long. The V gene lost 2 bases and the J gene lost 0 bases, with 9 bases spanning the gap. Germline loops: CDR1 SGHDT, CDR2 YYEEEE. CDR3 nucleotide sequence: TGTGCCAGCAGCTTCTTCGGGGGCTCTGGGGCCAACGTCCTGACTTTC. Its translation is CASSFFGGSGANVLTF.

The chain has TRBV19 and TRBJ1-3; weak D call: TRBD1 (5 bases). This CDR3 has 17 amino acids. The germline V gene has CDR1 LNHDA and CDR2 SQIVND (reference sequence). V shed 5 bases and J shed 0 bases, with 17 bases lying between them. The CDR3 sequence: CASSSLGGPVSGNTIYF. CDR3 sequence (DNA): TGTGCCAGTAGTTCCCTGGGGGGACCGGTCTCTGGAAACACCATATATTTT.

The chain uses TRBV15 and TRBJ1-4, with 10 bases identical to TRBD1. The CDR3 has 13 residues. Losses at the gene ends were 8 bases for V and 3 bases for J; bases not matched to a gene: 0. Germline assignment: CDR1 LNHNV and CDR2 YYDKDF (reference sequence). The CDR3, as DNA: TGTGCCACCGGGACAGGGGCTAATGAAAAACTGTTTTTT. This sequence encodes CATGTGANEKLFF.

This chain connects TRBV27 to TRBJ1-4, with TRBD1 identical over 9 bases. CDR1 is MNHEY, CDR2 SMNVEV, per germline (reference sequence). With 3 bases clipped from V and 6 bases from J, the junction kept 5 bases outside the gene matches. This CDR3 is built from 15 residues. In DNA, the CDR3 is TGTGCCAGCAGTTTCTCGACAGGGGGATATGAAAAACTGTTTTTT. Protein: CASSFSTGGYEKLFF.

This clone has only a few counts. The chain employs TRBV7-9 and TRBJ2-3; 9 positions match TRBD1. The germline V gene encodes CDR1 SEHNR and CDR2 FQNEAQ (reference sequence). There are 15 residues in the CDR3. Trimming at V came to 1 base and at J to 2 bases, leaving 1 base not matched to a gene. The CDR3 sequence: CASSLGTGDTDTQYF. The CDR3 coding sequence is TGTGCCAGCAGCTTAGGGACAGGGGACACAGATACGCAGTATTTT.

The V gene is TRBV4-1, the J gene TRBJ2-7, with 9 bases identical to TRBD1. The V gene end was trimmed by 6 bases and the J gene end by 3 bases; junction bases not matched to a gene: 15. Germline CDR1 and CDR2: MGHRA and YSYEKL. The CDR3 contains 17 residues. The CDR3 region is CASRRDLGTGLGYEQYF. CDR3 sequence (DNA): TGCGCCAGCAGGCGTGATCTCGGGACAGGGCTGGGCTACGAGCAGTACTTC.

The chain carries TRBV6-6 and TRBJ2-1, with D possibly being TRBD1 (5 bases). V gave up 2 bases and J gave up 4 bases, with 9 bases separating them. The germline gives CDR1 MNHNY, CDR2 SVGAGI (reference sequence). The CDR3 is 14 amino acids. Here the CDR3 reads CASSYVKGYNEQFF. CDR3 nucleotide sequence: TGTGCCAGCAGTTACGTTAAGGGGTACAATGAGCAGTTCTTC.

Notes on this clone: The sample carries other DNA sequences with the same CDR3. The genes are TRBV5-1 and TRBJ2-7; a possible D gene is TRBD1 (5 bases). V was shortened by 0 bases and J by 4 bases, with 8 bases between the two germline ends. This CDR3 spans 13 amino acids. Germline V gene lookup returns CDR1 SGHRS and CDR2 YFSETQ. The CDR3 sequence: CASSLGGRYEQYF. The CDR3 DNA is TGCGCCAGCAGCTTGGGGGGCAGGTACGAGCAGTACTTC.

V is TRBV6-2 or TRBV6-3 and J is TRBJ2-3, with 10 bases that match TRBD2. Per the germline V gene, CDR1 is MNHEY and CDR2 is SVGEGT. The CDR3 has 15 residues. The J segment lost 3 bases and the V segment lost 6 bases, leaving 6 bases of the junction unmatched. The CDR3 protein is CASSLLAGRTDTQYF. In nucleotides, the CDR3 is TGTGCCAGCAGCTTACTAGCGGGGAGAACAGATACGCAGTATTTT.

V is TRBV10-1 and J is TRBJ2-5; possibly TRBD2 for D (6 bases). Germline CDR1 reads WNHNN; CDR2 reads SYGVQD (reference sequence). The CDR3 extends over 12 amino acids. V lost 5 bases, J lost 6 bases, and 10 bases lay in between. The CDR3 coding sequence is TGCGCCAGCAGTCCTAGCGCGAAGACCCAGTACTTC. Its translation is CASSPSAKTQYF.

The chain employs TRBV5-4 and TRBJ1-4; 7 positions match TRBD1. CDR3 size: 16 residues. Trimming took 5 bases from V and 0 from J; bases not matched to a gene: 7. Germline CDR1 and CDR2: SGHNT and YYREEE (reference sequence). The CDR3 loop is CASSPTGDATNEKLFF. CDR3 DNA sequence: TGTGCCAGCAGTCCTACAGGGGATGCAACTAATGAAAAACTGTTTTTT.

The chain joins TRBV7-9 to TRBJ2-5; 12 positions agree with TRBD2. Germline V CDR1 and CDR2: SEHNR, FQNEAQ (reference sequence). The CDR3 is 15 amino acids. Trimming took 5 bases from V and 4 from J; bases not matched to a gene: 5. The chain's CDR3 is CASSQMGLAGETQYF. Here the CDR3 DNA reads TGTGCCAGCAGCCAAATGGGACTAGCGGGAGAGACCCAGTACTTC.

This chain uses TRBV6-2 or TRBV6-3 with TRBJ1-6, with TRBD1 matching over 10 bases. The CDR3 length is 18 residues. Germline loops: CDR1 MNHEY, CDR2 SVGEGT. Trimming at V came to 6 bases and at J to 0 bases, leaving 8 bases not matched to a gene. In DNA, the CDR3 is TGTGCCAGCAGCACCGGGACAGGGGCGTTCTCCTATAATTCACCCCTCCACTTT. Amino acids: CASSTGTGAFSYNSPLHF.

The chain has TRBV12-3 or TRBV12-4 and TRBJ2-3; D is possibly TRBD2 (6 bases). The ends were cut back, 5 bases at V and 14 bases at J, with 17 bases in the middle. This CDR3 is built from 12 residues. In DNA, the CDR3 is TGTGCCAGCAGTGAACCGGGACTTCCTCCGTATTTT. Translation gives CASSEPGLPPYF.

This rearrangement joins TRBV4-1 to TRBJ2-2; D gene uncertain. The CDR3 loop spans 14 amino acids. Germline CDR1 and CDR2: MGHRA and YSYEKL. V shed 3 bases and J shed 5 bases, with 10 bases lying between them. CDR3 bases: TGCGCCAGCAGCCACGGTGTTTGGACCGGGGAGCTGTTTTTT. The encoded protein is CASSHGVWTGELFF.

This rearrangement joins TRBV5-6 to TRBJ1-5, with a weak D call TRBD1 (6 bases). In germline, CDR1 is SGHDT, CDR2 YYEEEE. CDR3 length: 16 amino acids. V lost 2 bases and J 3 bases, leaving 15 bases between the germline ends. The CDR3 is CASSFGPGQTNQPQHF. The CDR3 nucleotides are TGTGCCAGCAGCTTTGGACCGGGACAAACCAATCAGCCCCAGCATTTT.

This sequence joins TRBV7-9 and TRBJ2-1; 9 bases map to TRBD1. The CDR3 is made up of 15 amino acids. The ends lost 0 bases at V and 5 bases at J; junction bases unmatched: 2. CDR1 and CDR2 (germline): SEHNR, FQNEAQ (reference sequence). The CDR3 DNA reads as TGTGCCAGCAGCTTAGCTGGGACAGGGAACAATGAGCAGTTCTTC. It translates to CASSLAGTGNNEQFF.

This clone occurred a few times. The chain's CDR3 is CSVEEGTGAGYEQYF. In DNA form, the CDR3 reads TGCAGCGTTGAAGAGGGGACAGGGGCTGGGTACGAGCAGTACTTC. V and J are TRBV29-1 and TRBJ2-7; TRBD1 matches 10 bases. V lost 0 bases to trimming and J lost 4 bases; unmatched junction nucleotides: 6. Germline assignment: CDR1 SQVTM and CDR2 ANQGSEA. CDR3 length: 15 amino acids.